This T cell receptor (beta chain) was identified in a study of T-cell memory formation after mild COVID-19. A note on this clonotype: The target antigen is unknown.

A 5'RACE reaction primed in the constant segment made cDNA libraries of TCR alpha and TCR beta, and these carried sample barcodes and UMIs. In TCRdb, the 5' RACE reads were re-called with MiXCR into one record per CDR3 protein. This table holds roughly 310,000 distinct CDR3 sequences, approximately 15% found once. General study points: Contracting CD8+ clones were enriched in EMRA, CD4+ mainly in CM and EM. Contracting clones from day 15 to 85 showed balanced CD4/CD8; later expanders favored CD4+.

The CDR3 extends over 16 amino acids. Trimming took 2 bases from V and 4 from J; bases not matched to a gene: 9. Germline CDR1 SGDLS, CDR2 YYNGEE. Specimen: PBMCs or a T cell subset sorted from them (not recorded which). The chain carries TRBV9 and TRBJ2-3; TRBD2 agrees at 8 bases. This clonotype was sampled from a man younger than 35 who had mild COVID-19 (a few samples of this study predate the infection). Cell type and time point are not known. The CDR3 DNA reads TGTGCCAGCAGCGTGGCTATCGGGGGGGCGTCAGATACGCAGTATTTT. It encodes CASSVAIGGASDTQYF.